Listed here are 2 T cell receptor beta chains from one sample, sequenced in a study of metastatic and nonmetastatic thyroid tumors. From the PCR reads, TCRdb re-called clones with MiXCR. The sample holds around 20,000 clones; around 29% are singletons and the top ten take 11% to 15%. Before thyroid surgery, none of the patients had received any treatment. The specimen sequenced was blood. The receptor set was obtained from a female donor with papillary thyroid cancer or a benign thyroid nodule (not recorded which). Some clones in this sample may be carry-over from other donors' samples.

In DNA form, the CDR3 reads TGTGCCAGCAACAACCGAGGAGCCAACTATGGCTACACCTTC. Encoded protein: CASNNRGANYGYTF. V is TRBV12-3 or TRBV12-4 and J is TRBJ1-2; D remains ambiguous. Trimming removed 7 bases at V and 2 bases at J, with 14 bases between. The CDR3 runs 14 residues.

The V call is TRBV4-1, the J call TRBJ2-7; perhaps TRBD2 as D (5 bases). V lost 2 bases and J lost 3, with 14 bases in between. The CDR3 has 15 amino acids. The V gene's germline CDR1 is MGHRA and CDR2 YSYEKL. CDR3 in DNA: TGCGCCAGCAGCCAAATCCAGGTACTAGGCTACGAGCAGTACTTC. Encoded protein: CASSQIQVLGYEQYF.